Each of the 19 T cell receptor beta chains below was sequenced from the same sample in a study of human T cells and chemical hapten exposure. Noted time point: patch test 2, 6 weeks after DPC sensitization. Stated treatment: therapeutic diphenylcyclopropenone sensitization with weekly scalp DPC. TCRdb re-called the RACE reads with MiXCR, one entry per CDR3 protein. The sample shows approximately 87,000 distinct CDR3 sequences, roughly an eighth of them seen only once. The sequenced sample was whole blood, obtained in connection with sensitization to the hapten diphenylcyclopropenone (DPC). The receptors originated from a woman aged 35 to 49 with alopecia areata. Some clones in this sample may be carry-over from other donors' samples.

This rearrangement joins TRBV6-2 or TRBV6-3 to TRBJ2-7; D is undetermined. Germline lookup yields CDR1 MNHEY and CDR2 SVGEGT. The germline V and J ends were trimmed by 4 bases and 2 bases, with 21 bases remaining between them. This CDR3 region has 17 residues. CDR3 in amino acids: CASSSLPPLGRTYEQYF. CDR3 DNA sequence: TGTGCCAGCAGTTCTCTCCCCCCCCTCGGCCGAACCTACGAGCAGTACTTC.

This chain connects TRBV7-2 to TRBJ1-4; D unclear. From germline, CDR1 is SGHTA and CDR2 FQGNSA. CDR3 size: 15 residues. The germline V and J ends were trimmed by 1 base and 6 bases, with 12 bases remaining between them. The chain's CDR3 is CASSLGPNGDEKLFF. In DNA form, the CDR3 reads TGTGCCAGCAGCTTAGGGCCAAACGGGGATGAAAAACTGTTTTTT.

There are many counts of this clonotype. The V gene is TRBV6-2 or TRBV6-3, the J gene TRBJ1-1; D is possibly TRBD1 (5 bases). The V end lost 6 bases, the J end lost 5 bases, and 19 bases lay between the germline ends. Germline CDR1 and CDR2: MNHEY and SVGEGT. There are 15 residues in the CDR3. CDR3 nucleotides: TGTGCCAGCAGAAACGCCGGGGGTGCGGGAACTGAAGCTTTCTTT. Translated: CASRNAGGAGTEAFF.

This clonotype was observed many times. The CDR3 reads CASSQDIRTGDYEQYF. The CDR3 DNA sequence: TGTGCCAGCAGCCAAGATATCAGGACAGGGGACTACGAGCAGTACTTC. The chain employs TRBV3-1 and TRBJ2-7; 9 positions agree with TRBD1. The CDR3 totals 16 residues. With 0 bases clipped from V and 3 bases from J, the junction kept 6 bases outside the gene matches. Germline V gene sequence: CDR1 LGHDT, CDR2 YNNKEL (reference sequence).

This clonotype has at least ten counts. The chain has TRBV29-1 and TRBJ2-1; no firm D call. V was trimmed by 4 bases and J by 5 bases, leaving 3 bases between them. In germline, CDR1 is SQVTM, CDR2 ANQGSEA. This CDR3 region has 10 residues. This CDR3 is CSVANNEQFF. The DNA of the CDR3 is TGCAGCGTTGCAAACAATGAGCAGTTCTTC.

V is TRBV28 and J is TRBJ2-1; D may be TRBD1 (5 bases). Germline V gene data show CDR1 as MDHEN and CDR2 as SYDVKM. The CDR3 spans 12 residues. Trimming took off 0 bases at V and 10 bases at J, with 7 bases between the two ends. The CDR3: CASSLWGREQFF. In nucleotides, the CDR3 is TGTGCCAGCAGTTTATGGGGGCGGGAGCAGTTCTTC.

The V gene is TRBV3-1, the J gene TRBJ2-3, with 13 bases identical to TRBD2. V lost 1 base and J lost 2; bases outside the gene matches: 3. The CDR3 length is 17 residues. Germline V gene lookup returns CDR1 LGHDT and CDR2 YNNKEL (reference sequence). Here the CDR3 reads CASSQGLAGGPTDTQYF. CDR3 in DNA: TGTGCCAGCAGCCAAGGACTAGCGGGAGGACCCACAGATACGCAGTATTTT.

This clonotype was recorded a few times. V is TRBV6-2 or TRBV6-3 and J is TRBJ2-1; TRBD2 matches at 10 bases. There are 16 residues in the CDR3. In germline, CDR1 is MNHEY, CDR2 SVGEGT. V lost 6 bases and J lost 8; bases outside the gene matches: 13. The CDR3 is CASRSPGLAKVDEQFF. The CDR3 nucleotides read TGTGCCAGCAGATCTCCGGGACTAGCGAAAGTGGATGAGCAGTTCTTC.

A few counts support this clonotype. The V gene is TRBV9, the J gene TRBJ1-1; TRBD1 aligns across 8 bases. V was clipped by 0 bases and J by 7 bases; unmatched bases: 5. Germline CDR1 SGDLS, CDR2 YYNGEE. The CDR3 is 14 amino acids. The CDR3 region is CASSVVPGQGEAFF. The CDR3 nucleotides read TGTGCCAGCAGCGTAGTACCAGGACAGGGTGAAGCTTTCTTT. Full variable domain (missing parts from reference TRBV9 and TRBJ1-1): DSGVTQTPKHLITATGQRVTLRCSPRSGDLSVYWYQQSLDQGLQFLIQYYNGEERAKGNILERFSAQQFPDLHSELNLSSLELGDSALYFCASSVVPGQGEAFFGQGTRLTVV.

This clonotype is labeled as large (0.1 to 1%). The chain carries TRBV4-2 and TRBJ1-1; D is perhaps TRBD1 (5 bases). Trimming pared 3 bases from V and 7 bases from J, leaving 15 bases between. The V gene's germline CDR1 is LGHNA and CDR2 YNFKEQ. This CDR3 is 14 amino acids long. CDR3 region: CASSQAGGRDEAFF. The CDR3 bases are TGTGCCAGCAGCCAGGCGGGGGGAAGGGATGAAGCTTTCTTT.

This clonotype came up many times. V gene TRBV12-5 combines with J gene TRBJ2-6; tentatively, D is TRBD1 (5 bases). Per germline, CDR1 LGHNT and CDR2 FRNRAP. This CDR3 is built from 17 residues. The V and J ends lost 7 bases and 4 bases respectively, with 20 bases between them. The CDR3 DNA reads TGTGCTAGTGCCTTGGGTAGGGGAATGAGAGGGGCCAACGTCCTGACTTTC. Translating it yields CASALGRGMRGANVLTF.

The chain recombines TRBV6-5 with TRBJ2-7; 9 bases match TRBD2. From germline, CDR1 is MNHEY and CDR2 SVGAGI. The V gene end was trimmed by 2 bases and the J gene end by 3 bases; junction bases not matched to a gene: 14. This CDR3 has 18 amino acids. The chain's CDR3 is CASSYGLAGPLLSYEQYF. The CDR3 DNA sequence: TGTGCCAGCAGTTACGGGCTAGCGGGACCCCTACTTAGCTACGAGCAGTACTTC.

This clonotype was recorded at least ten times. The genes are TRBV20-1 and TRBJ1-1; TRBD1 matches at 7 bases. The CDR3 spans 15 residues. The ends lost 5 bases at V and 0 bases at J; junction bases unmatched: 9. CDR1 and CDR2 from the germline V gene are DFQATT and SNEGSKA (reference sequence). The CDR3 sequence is CSADRDSLMNTEAFF. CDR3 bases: TGCAGTGCTGACCGGGACAGCCTGATGAACACTGAAGCTTTCTTT.

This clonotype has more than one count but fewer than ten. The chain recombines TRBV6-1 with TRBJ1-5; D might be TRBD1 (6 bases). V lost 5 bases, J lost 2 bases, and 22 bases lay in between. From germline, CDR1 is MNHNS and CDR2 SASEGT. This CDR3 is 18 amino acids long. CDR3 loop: CASSLGAGADRGNQPQHF. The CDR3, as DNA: TGTGCCAGCAGTTTGGGGGCAGGGGCCGATCGGGGCAATCAGCCCCAGCATTTT.

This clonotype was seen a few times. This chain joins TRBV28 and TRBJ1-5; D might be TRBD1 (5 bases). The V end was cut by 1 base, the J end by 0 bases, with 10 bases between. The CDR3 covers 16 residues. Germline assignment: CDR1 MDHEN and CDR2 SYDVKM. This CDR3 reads CASSLSPGYSNQPQHF. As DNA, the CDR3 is TGTGCCAGCAGTTTATCCCCAGGGTATAGCAATCAGCCCCAGCATTTT.

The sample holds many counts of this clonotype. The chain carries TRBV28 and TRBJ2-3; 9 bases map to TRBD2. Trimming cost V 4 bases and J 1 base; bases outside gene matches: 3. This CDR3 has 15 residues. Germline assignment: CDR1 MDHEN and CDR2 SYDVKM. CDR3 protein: CASSSGTSRTDTQYF. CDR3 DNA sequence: TGTGCCAGCAGTTCCGGGACTAGCCGCACAGATACGCAGTATTTT.

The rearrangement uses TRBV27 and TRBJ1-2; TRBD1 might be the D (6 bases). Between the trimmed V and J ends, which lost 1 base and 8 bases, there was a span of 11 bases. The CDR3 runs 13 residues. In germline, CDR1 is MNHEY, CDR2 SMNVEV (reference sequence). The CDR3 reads CASSLYRVGGYTF. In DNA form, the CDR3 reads TGTGCCAGCAGTTTATACAGGGTGGGCGGCTACACCTTC.

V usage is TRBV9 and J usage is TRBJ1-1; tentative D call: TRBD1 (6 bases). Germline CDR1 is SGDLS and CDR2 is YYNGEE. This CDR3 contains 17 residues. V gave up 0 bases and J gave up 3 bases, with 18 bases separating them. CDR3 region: CASSVGAQGISDTEAFF. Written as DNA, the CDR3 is TGTGCCAGCAGCGTAGGGGCCCAGGGGATTTCGGACACTGAAGCTTTCTTT. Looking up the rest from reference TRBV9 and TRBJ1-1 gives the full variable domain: DSGVTQTPKHLITATGQRVTLRCSPRSGDLSVYWYQQSLDQGLQFLIQYYNGEERAKGNILERFSAQQFPDLHSELNLSSLELGDSALYFCASSVGAQGISDTEAFFGQGTRLTVV.

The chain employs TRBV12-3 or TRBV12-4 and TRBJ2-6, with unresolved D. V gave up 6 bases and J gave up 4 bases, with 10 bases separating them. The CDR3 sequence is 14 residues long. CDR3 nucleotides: TGTGCCAGCAGAGCAGGATCCGGGGCCAACGTCCTGACTTTC. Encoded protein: CASRAGSGANVLTF.